Included here is one TCR beta chain sequence, with context. Antigen unknown. At one of its ends the junction is not consistent with the germline gene, which may arise from a read error. Per the germline V gene, CDR1 is SEHNR and CDR2 is FQNEAQ (reference sequence). This CDR3 is 18 amino acids long. PCR employed 60 Vbeta and 13 Jbeta primers. The table came from immunoSEQ multiplex PCR; TCRdb's copy has only in-frame clones and leaves some out. The sample has 150,000 to 200,000 clones; around 77% are singletons. This specimen comes from a study of cytomegalovirus exposure and HLA in healthy donors. General study points: Beyond CMV serostatus, there was no information to go on about immune exposure. Some highly shared sequence variants likely arose as a pipeline artifact.

The chain has TRBV7-9 and TRBJ2-2; 9 positions match TRBD2. This clonotype was sampled from a female donor in good health and CMV-seronegative. Sequencing input: PBMCs. DNA for the CDR3: TGTTCCAGCAGCTCGATTGCGGGACTAGCAGTGAACACCGGGGAGCTGTTTTTT. Translation gives CSSSSIAGLAVNTGELFF.